The T cell receptor (beta chain) under discussion was sequenced for a study of T cell responses to AZD1222 COVID-19 vaccine. Study-level background: Analysis merged second doses at about 4 or about 12 weeks.

Using immunoSEQ multiplex PCR, the repertoire was profiled, and TCRdb retains in-frame clones only, with some absent. The data contain roughly 91,000 clones, approximately 89% of them singletons. Points on this clone: What it recognizes is unknown.

The V gene lost 4 bases and the J gene lost 4 bases, with 17 bases spanning the gap. The CDR3 is 16 residues long. Germline CDR1 MNHEY, CDR2 SVGEGT. Overall study results and limits: Females made up more of the donors, who were largely white British, and clonal diversity may have come out too low. Without day 14 samples, only post-peak T cell repertoires were studied. Baseline seropositives among AZD1222 recipients totaled only 5 to 7.

This TCR was recovered from an adult in good health. Sequencing was performed on peripheral blood, taken on day 0 of AZD1222 vaccination. The chain uses TRBV6-2 or TRBV6-3 and TRBJ2-1; D is possibly TRBD2 (6 bases). The CDR3: CASSSIRLVPYNEQFF. The DNA of the CDR3 is TGTGCCAGCAGTTCAATTAGACTAGTCCCTTACAATGAGCAGTTCTTC.